What follows are 11 T cell receptor beta chains derived from one specimen sequenced in a study of cytomegalovirus exposure and HLA in healthy donors. 60 Vbeta and 13 Jbeta primers were used in PCR. Profiling relied on immunoSEQ multiplex PCR, and the TCRdb table lists in-frame clones only, not all of them. This repertoire comprises approximately 70,000 clones; its ten largest clones make up roughly 3.8%. Source material: PBMCs. These receptors were collected from a female donor in good health and CMV-seropositive.

The gene calls are TRBV7-2 and TRBJ2-7, with D possibly being TRBD2 (5 bases). Looked up from germline, CDR1 is SGHTA and CDR2 is FQGNSA. The germline V and J ends were trimmed by 0 bases and 4 bases, with 13 bases remaining between them. This CDR3 is built from 15 residues. DNA of the CDR3: TGTGCCAGCAGCTTAGCCGCGGCTAGCCAATACGAGCAGTACTTC. This codes for CASSLAAASQYEQYF.

The V call is TRBV7-9, the J call TRBJ2-2; D may be TRBD2 (7 bases). With 5 bases removed from V and 4 bases from J, the gap between germline ends came to 17 bases. This CDR3 is built from 16 residues. Germline CDR1 is SEHNR and CDR2 is FQNEAQ (reference sequence). CDR3 amino acids: CASSTQGGGRTGELFF. Written as DNA, the CDR3 is TGTGCCAGCAGCACCCAAGGGGGGGGGCGCACCGGGGAGCTGTTTTTT.

The CDR3 is CASTQGTDNEQFF. The CDR3 bases are TGCGCCAGCACTCAGGGTACGGACAATGAGCAGTTCTTC. V and J are TRBV5-1 and TRBJ2-1, with D possibly TRBD1 on 5 matching bases. CDR3 size: 13 residues. Trimming removed 6 bases from V and 5 bases from J, with 12 bases in between. Germline V lookup: CDR1 SGHRS, CDR2 YFSETQ.

CDR3 sequence (DNA): TGTGCCAGCAGTGAAGCAAGAGGGACAGTAAGCAATCAGCCCCAGCATTTT. Translating gives CASSEARGTVSNQPQHF. The rearrangement links TRBV6-1 to TRBJ1-5; 7 nucleotides line up with TRBD1. This CDR3 has 17 amino acids. Germline V CDR1 and CDR2: MNHNS, SASEGT. J was trimmed by 1 base and V by 0 bases; bases with no gene match: 6.

This rearrangement joins TRBV7-9 to TRBJ1-6; 7 nucleotides match TRBD1. CDR3 length: 14 amino acids. The J segment lost 6 bases and the V segment lost 5 bases, leaving 4 bases of the junction unmatched. Germline V lookup: CDR1 SEHNR, CDR2 FQNEAQ (reference sequence). The CDR3, as DNA: TGTGCCAGCAGCCCGGGACAGACTAATTCACCCCTCCACTTT. Translating gives CASSPGQTNSPLHF.

The J gene is TRBJ1-5, the V gene TRBV13; D is possibly TRBD1 (6 bases). Trimming pared 6 bases from V and 6 bases from J, leaving 18 bases between. The V gene's germline CDR1 is PRHDT and CDR2 FYEKMQ (reference sequence). There are 15 residues in the CDR3. The CDR3 sequence: CASSFGPGAAQPQHF. CDR3 coding DNA: TGTGCCAGCAGTTTTGGACCAGGGGCTGCTCAGCCCCAGCATTTT.

The gene calls are TRBV27 and TRBJ1-1; TRBD1 matches 7 bases. CDR3 size: 15 residues. The V and J ends lost 6 bases and 2 bases, in that order; junction bases with no gene match: 9. From germline, CDR1 is MNHEY and CDR2 SMNVEV (reference sequence). CDR3 in DNA: TGTGCCAGCAGAACAACGGGACAGCATAACACTGAAGCTTTCTTT. Translated, it gives CASRTTGQHNTEAFF.

The genes are TRBV10-3 and TRBJ1-1; the D is unclear. The CDR3 has 13 residues. Germline V gene data show CDR1 as ENHRY and CDR2 as SYGVKD. With 7 bases removed from V and 4 bases from J, the gap between germline ends came to 13 bases. The CDR3, as DNA: TGTGCCATCAAAGGCAGGTTGGGCACTGAAGCTTTCTTT. This codes for CAIKGRLGTEAFF.

CDR3: CASSPTMAAYEQYF. In DNA, the CDR3 is TGTGCCAGCAGCCCCACCATGGCGGCCTACGAGCAGTACTTC. V and J are TRBV13 and TRBJ2-7; D call uncertain. The CDR3 is 14 residues long. In germline, CDR1 is PRHDT, CDR2 FYEKMQ (reference sequence). V lost 5 bases to trimming and J lost 2 bases, with 13 bases between them.

This rearrangement joins TRBV6-5 to TRBJ2-2; 8 bases agree with TRBD1. Trimming removed 2 bases from V and 4 bases from J; junction bases left unmatched: 3. Germline V lookup: CDR1 MNHEY, CDR2 SVGAGI. This CDR3 contains 15 residues. CDR3 sequence reads: CASSYDRGPTGELFF. For the CDR3, the DNA is TGTGCCAGCAGTTACGACAGGGGACCCACCGGGGAGCTGTTTTTT.

As regards this clone: The same CDR3 is also encoded by other DNA sequences in this sample. This chain links TRBV6-5 with TRBJ2-7, with D hard to call. The CDR3 sequence is 14 residues long. Trimming left V 0 bases short and J 2 bases short, with 8 bases between. Germline V CDR1 and CDR2: MNHEY, SVGAGI. The CDR3 here is CASSYSPGAYEQYF. In DNA form, the CDR3 reads TGTGCCAGCAGTTACTCGCCAGGCGCCTACGAGCAGTACTTC.